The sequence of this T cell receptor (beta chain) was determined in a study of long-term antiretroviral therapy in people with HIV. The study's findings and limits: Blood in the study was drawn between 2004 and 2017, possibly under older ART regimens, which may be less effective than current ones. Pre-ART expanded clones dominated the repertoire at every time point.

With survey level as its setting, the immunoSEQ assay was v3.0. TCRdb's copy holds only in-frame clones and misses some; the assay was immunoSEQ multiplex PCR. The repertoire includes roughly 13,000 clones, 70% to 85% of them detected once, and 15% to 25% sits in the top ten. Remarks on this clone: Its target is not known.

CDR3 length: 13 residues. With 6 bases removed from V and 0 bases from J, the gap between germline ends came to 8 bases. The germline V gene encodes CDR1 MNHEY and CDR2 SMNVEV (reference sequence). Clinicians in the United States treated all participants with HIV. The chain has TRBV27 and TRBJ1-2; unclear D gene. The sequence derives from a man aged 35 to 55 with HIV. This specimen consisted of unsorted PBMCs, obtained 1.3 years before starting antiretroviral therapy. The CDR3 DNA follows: TGTGCCAGCAGCCCGGACGCTAACTATGGCTACACCTTC. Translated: CASSPDANYGYTF.